The clone carrying this TCR beta chain occurred many times. Its specificity is not known. V lost 2 bases to trimming and J lost 0 bases, with 20 bases between them. The CDR3 has 18 residues. The germline CDR1 and CDR2 sequences are LNHNV and YYDKDF (reference sequence). These data belong to a study of breast tumors, draining lymph nodes, adjacent tissues. The lymph nodes were axillary draining lymph nodes from breast cancer patients. Study results and limitations: Tumor repertoires ranked between lymph nodes and nontumor tissue in diversity, with V and J gene preferences. Tumor T cell lymph node origin was a supported hypothesis, not proven. Luminal-like breast cancer showed significantly higher tumor–nontumor repertoire similarity than basal-like.

TCRdb re-analysed the multiplex PCR reads in MiXCR, keeping a single row per CDR3 protein. The sample lists roughly 220,000 distinct CDR3 sequences; 34% were seen once. This sequence was found in a female donor with breast cancer. Some clones in this sample may be carry-over from other donors' samples. The chain carries TRBV15 and TRBJ2-7; possibly TRBD2 for D (6 bases). The sample was axillary lymph node tissue. The CDR3 bases are TGTGCCACCAGCAGATCGCGGGGTACAGGTCTGCCCTCCTACGAGCAGTACTTC. As protein: CATSRSRGTGLPSYEQYF. Variable domain in full (rest from reference TRBV15 and TRBJ2-7): DAMVIQNPRYQVTQFGKPVTLSCSQTLNHNVMYWYQQKSSQAPKLLFHYYDKDFNNEADTPDNFQSRRPNTSFCFLDIRSPGLGDTAMYLCATSRSRGTGLPSYEQYFGPGTRLTVT.